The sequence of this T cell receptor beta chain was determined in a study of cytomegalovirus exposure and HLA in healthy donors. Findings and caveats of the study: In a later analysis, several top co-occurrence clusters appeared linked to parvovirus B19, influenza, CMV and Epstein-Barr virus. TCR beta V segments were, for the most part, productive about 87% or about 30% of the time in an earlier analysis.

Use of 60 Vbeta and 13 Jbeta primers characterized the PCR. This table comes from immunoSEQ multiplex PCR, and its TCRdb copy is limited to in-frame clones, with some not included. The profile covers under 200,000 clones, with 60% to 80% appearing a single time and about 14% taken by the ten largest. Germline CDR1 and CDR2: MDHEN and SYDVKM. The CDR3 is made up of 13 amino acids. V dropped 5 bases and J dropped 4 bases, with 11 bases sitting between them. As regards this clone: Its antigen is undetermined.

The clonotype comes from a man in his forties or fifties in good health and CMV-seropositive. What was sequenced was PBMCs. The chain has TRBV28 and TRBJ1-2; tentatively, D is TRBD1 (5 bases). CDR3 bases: TGTGCCAGCAGTCTGGACACCGTCTATGGCTACACCTTC. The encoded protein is CASSLDTVYGYTF.